The clone carrying this T cell receptor (beta chain) turned up a few times. The target antigen is unknown. Via MiXCR, TCRdb re-called the RT-PCR reads, giving one row per CDR3 protein. The sample carries hundreds of thousands of distinct CDR3 sequences, approximately 18% recorded once. This entry belongs to a study of response to subunit inactivated influenza vaccine. Regarding the study as a whole: The authors suggested that few new T cells are recruited per seasonal influenza vaccination.

The CDR3 is made up of 18 amino acids. V lost 0 bases, J lost 0 bases, and 19 bases lay in between. Looked up from germline, CDR1 is DFQATT and CDR2 is SNEGSKA (reference sequence). The receptor was derived from a man over 45 who received an inactivated influenza vaccine. The chain has TRBV20-1 and TRBJ2-3; a weak D match, TRBD2 (6 bases). The specimen was PBMCs from blood, collected 5 to 6 days after vaccination. CDR3 sequence (DNA): TGCAGTGCTAGAGATAGGATGGGACTCCCGCCTAGCACAGATACGCAGTATTTT. It is translated as CSARDRMGLPPSTDTQYF.